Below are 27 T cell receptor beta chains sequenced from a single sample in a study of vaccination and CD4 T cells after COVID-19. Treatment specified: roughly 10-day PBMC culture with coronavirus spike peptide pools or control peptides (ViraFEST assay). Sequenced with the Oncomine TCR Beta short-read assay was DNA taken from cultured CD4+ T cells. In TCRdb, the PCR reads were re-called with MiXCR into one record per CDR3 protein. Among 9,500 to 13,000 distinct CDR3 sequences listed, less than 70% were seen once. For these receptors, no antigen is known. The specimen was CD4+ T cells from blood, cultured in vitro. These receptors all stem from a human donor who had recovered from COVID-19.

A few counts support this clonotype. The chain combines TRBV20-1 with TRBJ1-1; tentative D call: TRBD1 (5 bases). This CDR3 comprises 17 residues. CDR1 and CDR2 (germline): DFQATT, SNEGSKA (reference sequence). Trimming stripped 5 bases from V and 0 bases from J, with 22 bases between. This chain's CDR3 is CSASRDGADLMNTEAFF. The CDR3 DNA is TGCAGTGCTTCCCGGGACGGGGCGGATCTTATGAACACTGAAGCTTTCTTT.

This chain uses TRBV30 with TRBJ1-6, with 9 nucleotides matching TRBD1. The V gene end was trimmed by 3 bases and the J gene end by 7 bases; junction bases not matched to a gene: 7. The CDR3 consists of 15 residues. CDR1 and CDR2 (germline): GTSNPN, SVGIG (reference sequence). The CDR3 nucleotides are TGTGCCTGGAGGGGACAGGGTACCGGCAATTCACCCCTCCACTTT. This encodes CAWRGQGTGNSPLHF.

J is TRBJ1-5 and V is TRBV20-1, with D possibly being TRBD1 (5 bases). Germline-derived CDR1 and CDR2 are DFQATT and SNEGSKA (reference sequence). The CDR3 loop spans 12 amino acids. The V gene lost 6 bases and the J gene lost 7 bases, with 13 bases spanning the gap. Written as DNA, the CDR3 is TGCAGTGCCCTGGGGGGAGGGCAGCCCCAGCATTTT. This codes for CSALGGGQPQHF.

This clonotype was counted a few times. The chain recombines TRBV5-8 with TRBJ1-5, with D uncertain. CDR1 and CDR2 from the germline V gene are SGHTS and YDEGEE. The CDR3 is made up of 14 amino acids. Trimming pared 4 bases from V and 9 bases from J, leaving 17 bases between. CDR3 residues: CASSAAINQGPQHF. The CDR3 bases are TGTGCCAGCAGCGCGGCCATCAATCAAGGGCCCCAGCATTTT.

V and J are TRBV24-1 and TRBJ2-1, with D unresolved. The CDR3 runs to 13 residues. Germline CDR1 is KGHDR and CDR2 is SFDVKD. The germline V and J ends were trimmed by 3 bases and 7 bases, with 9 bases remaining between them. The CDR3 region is CATSDLTRNEQFF. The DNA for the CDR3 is TGTGCCACCAGTGATCTGACACGGAATGAGCAGTTCTTC.

The DNA for the CDR3 is TGTGCCAGCAGCCCCGCACGAGTCCAAGAGACCCAGTACTTC. Translating gives CASSPARVQETQYF. This rearrangement joins TRBV6-2 or TRBV6-3 to TRBJ2-5; D is undetermined. This CDR3 region has 14 residues. Trimming stripped 6 bases from V and 1 base from J, with 12 bases between. CDR1 and CDR2 (germline): MNHEY, SVGEGT.

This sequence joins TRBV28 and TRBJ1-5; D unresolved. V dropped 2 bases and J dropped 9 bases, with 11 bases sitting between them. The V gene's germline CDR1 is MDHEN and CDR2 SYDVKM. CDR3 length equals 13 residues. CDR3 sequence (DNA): TGTGCCAGCAGTTTAGGGCTGACTGGGCCCCAGCATTTT. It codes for CASSLGLTGPQHF.

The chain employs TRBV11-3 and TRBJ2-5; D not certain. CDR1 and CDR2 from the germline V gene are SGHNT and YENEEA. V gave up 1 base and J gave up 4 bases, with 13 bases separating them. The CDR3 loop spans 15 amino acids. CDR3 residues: CASSLVASRRETQYF. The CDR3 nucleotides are TGTGCCAGCAGCTTAGTAGCCTCCCGTAGAGAGACCCAGTACTTC.

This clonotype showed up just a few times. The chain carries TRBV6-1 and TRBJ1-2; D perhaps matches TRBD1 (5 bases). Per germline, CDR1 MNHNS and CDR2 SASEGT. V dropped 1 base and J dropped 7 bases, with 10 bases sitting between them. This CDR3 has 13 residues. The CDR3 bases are TGTGCCAGCAGTGAAGGGCAGGGAGGTGGCTACACCTTC. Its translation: CASSEGQGGGYTF.

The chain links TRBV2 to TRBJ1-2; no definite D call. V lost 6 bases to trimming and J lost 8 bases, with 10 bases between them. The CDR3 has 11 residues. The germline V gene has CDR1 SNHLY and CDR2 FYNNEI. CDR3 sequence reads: CASREIGGYTF. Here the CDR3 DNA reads TGTGCCAGCAGGGAGATAGGGGGCTACACCTTC.

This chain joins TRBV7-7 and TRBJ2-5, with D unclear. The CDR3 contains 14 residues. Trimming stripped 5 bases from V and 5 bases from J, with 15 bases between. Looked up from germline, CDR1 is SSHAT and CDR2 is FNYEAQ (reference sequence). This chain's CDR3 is CASSQDWLGETQYF. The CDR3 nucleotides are TGTGCCAGCAGCCAAGACTGGCTAGGCGAGACCCAGTACTTC.

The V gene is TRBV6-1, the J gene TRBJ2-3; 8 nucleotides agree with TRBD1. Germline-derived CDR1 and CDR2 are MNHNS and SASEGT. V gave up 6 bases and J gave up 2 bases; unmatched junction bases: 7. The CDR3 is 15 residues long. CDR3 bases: TGTGCCAGCAGCCTAGACAGGGGCAACACAGATACGCAGTATTTT. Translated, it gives CASSLDRGNTDTQYF.

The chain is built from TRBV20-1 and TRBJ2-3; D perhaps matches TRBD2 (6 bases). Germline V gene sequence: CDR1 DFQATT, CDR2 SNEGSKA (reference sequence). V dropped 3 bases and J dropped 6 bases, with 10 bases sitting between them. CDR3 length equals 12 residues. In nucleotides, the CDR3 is TGCAGTGCTAGTCAGGAGGGCGATACGCAGTATTTT. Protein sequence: CSASQEGDTQYF.

This CDR3 is CASWDWNTEAFF. DNA for the CDR3: TGTGCCAGCTGGGATTGGAACACTGAAGCTTTCTTT. The V gene is TRBV2, the J gene TRBJ1-1; D remains unclear. The CDR3 sequence is 12 residues long. V gave up 8 bases and J gave up 1 base, with 8 bases separating them. Germline lookup yields CDR1 SNHLY and CDR2 FYNNEI. Full variable domain (missing parts from reference TRBV2 and TRBJ1-1): EPEVTQTPSHQVTQMGQEVILRCVPISNHLYFYWYRQILGQKVEFLVSFYNNEISEKSEIFDDQFSVERPDGSNFTLKIRSTKLEDSAMYFCASWDWNTEAFFGQGTRLTVV.

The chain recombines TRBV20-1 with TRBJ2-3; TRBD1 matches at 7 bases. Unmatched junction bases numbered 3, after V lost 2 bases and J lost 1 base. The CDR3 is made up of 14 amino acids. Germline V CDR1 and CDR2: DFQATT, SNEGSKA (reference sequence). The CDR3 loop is CSARLGQGTDTQYF. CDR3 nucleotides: TGCAGTGCTAGACTCGGACAGGGCACAGATACGCAGTATTTT.

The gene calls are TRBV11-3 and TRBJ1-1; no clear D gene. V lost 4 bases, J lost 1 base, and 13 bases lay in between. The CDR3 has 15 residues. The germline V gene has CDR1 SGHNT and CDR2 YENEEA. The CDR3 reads CASSSSFGKNTEAFF. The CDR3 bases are TGTGCCAGCAGCTCTTCATTTGGCAAGAACACTGAAGCTTTCTTT.

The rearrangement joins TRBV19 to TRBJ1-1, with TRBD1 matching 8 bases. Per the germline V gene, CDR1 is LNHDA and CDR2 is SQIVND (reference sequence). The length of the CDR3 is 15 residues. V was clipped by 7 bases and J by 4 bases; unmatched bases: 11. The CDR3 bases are TGTGCCAGTACCCCCAGGGGGCCGGGGGCCACTGAAGCTTTCTTT. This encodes CASTPRGPGATEAFF. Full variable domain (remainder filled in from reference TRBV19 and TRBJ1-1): DGGITQSPKYLFRKEGQNVTLSCEQNLNHDAMYWYRQDPGQGLRLIYYSQIVNDFQKGDIAEGYSVSREKKESFPLTVTSAQKNPTAFYLCASTPRGPGATEAFFGQGTRLTVV.

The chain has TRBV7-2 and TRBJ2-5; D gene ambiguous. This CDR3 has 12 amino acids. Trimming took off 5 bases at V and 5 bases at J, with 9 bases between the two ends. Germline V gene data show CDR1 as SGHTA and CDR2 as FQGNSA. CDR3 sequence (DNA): TGTGCCAGCAGCCCTTCCCGCGAGACCCAGTACTTC. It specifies CASSPSRETQYF.

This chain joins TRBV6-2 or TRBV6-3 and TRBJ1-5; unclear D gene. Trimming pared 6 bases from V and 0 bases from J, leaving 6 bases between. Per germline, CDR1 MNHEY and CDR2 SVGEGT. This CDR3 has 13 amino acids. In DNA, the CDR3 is TGTGCCAGCAGCCCCTATAGCAATCAGCCCCAGCATTTT. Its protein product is CASSPYSNQPQHF.

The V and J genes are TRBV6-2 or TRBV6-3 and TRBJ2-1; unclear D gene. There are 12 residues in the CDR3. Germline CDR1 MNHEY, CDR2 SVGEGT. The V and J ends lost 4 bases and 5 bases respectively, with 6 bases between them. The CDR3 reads CASSWTDNEQFF. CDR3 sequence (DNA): TGTGCCAGCAGTTGGACGGACAATGAGCAGTTCTTC.

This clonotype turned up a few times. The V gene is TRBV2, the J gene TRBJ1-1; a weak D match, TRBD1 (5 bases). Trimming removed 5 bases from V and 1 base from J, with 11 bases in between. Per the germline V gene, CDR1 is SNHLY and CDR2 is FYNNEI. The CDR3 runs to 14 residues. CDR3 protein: CASSRQMRNTEAFF. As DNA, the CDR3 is TGTGCCAGCAGTAGACAGATGAGGAACACTGAAGCTTTCTTT.

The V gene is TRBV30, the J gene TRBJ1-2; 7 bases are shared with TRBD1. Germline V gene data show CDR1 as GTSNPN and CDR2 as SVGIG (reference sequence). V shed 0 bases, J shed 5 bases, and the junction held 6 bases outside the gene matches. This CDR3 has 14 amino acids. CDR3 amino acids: CAWSVRVGQYGYTF. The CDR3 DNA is TGTGCCTGGAGTGTACGCGTGGGACAGTATGGCTACACCTTC.

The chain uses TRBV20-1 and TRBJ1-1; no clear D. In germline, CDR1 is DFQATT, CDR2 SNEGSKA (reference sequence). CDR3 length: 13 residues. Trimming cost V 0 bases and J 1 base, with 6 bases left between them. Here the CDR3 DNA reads TGCAGTGCTAGAGAAGACGGGAACACTGAAGCTTTCTTT. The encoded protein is CSAREDGNTEAFF.

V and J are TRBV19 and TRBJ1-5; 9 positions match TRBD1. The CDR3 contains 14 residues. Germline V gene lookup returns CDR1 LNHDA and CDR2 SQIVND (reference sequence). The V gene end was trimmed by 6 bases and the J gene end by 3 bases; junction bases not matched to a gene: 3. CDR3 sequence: CASRRTGDNQPQHF. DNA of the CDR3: TGTGCCAGTAGACGGACAGGGGACAATCAGCCCCAGCATTTT.

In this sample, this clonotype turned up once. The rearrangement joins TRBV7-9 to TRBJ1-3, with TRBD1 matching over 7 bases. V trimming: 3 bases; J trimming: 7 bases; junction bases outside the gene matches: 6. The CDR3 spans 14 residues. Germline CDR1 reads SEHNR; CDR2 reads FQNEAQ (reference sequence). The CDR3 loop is CASSFGQDGNTIYF. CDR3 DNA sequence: TGTGCCAGCAGCTTCGGACAGGATGGGAACACCATATATTTT.

CDR3 DNA sequence: TGTGCCAGCAGTGAAGGCCTACAGGGGGTTGGCTACACCTTC. Amino acid sequence: CASSEGLQGVGYTF. This chain uses TRBV2 with TRBJ1-2; 8 positions match TRBD1. This CDR3 spans 14 amino acids. Losses at the gene ends were 1 base for V and 7 bases for J; bases not matched to a gene: 5. The germline gives CDR1 SNHLY, CDR2 FYNNEI.

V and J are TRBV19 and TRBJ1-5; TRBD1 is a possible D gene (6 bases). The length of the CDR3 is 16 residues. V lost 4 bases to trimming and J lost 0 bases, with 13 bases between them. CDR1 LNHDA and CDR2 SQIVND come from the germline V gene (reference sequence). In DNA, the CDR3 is TGTGCCAGTAGTACACAGGGTATCCTTAGCAATCAGCCCCAGCATTTT. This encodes CASSTQGILSNQPQHF.